This T cell receptor beta chain was recovered during a study of blood T cell repertoires in COVID-19 (dated by TCRdb to about 2020). Concerning the study at large: Samples from collaborators originated in the United States, Italy and Spain and spanned both the acute and convalescent phases of COVID-19. A de-identified subject ID, COVID-19 status, age in years and sex were almost always included in the sample metadata. Where available, HLA class I and class II types were obtained from metadata supplied by the sample provider rather than from assay-based typing. The samples were drawn from two sources: the first 160 participants of the ongoing ImmuneRACE study, and 1,000 to 1,500 subjects contributed by 6 global collaborators. The material from the prospective study consisted of cDNA or gDNA derived from T cells, B-cell-depleted T cells, or PBMCs. The repertoires were released in a freely available public database meant as a resource for research on the immune response to SARS-CoV-2. The dataset comprised deeply sampled blood TCRbeta repertoires from subjects exposed to, actively infected with, or recovered from COVID-19.

What the study reported, not specific to this receptor: How much clinical and demographic metadata was included differed by source and by participant, and the metadata was provided uncurated.

In the prospective study, participants were about 18 to 90 years old, resided in about two dozen geographic areas of the United States, and were enrolled through a virtual design. To assign participants to cohorts, the prospective study relied on clinical history that participants themselves reported in a screening survey and a study questionnaire. In the prospective study, mobile phlebotomists collected whole blood, serum and a nasopharyngeal or oropharyngeal swab from each participant. Prospective study participants could optionally give additional blood draws and questionnaires over a 2-month period. Before DNA extraction, prospective study blood samples were shipped either frozen or at room temperature. Comments on this clone: Its cognate antigen has yet to be identified. No much larger clonotype is one base removed from it; base qualities were not supplied.

Counted from cysteine to phenylalanine, this CDR3 has 12 amino acids. Here the CDR3 DNA is all that survives: 36 bases in frame from base 1. V drops 1 base and J drops 10 bases, leaving 10 bases in between. The immunoSEQ Assay, a bias-controlled multiplex PCR, was used to amplify TCRbeta CDR3 regions from genomic DNA. The paper's processing steps were these. Within the assay, amplification of reference gene primers was used to estimate how many nucleated cells each sample contained. Sequence reads were collapsed and filtered to measure the absolute abundance of every unique TCRbeta CDR3 rearrangement. For each sample, productive Simpson clonality was calculated as the square root of Simpson's diversity index over productive rearrangements. TCRdb stores this immuneACCESS table with in-frame sequences only. Part of the clones is absent; in the studies checked, under half of the shortfall reflects unresolved V genes, and no reason is known for the rest. V and J calls and clone size come straight from that table; D and trimming were deduced from the DNA. Within this sample are about 230,000 clones, with approximately 90% of them counted one time only. Roughly 2.4% of the sample is in the top ten clones.

The sequence came from a woman in her forties with acute COVID-19. Sequencing was done on a sample of PBMCs or T cells enriched from blood (not recorded which). The rearranged chain carries TRBV12-3 or TRBV12-4 and TRBJ1-1; a weak D assignment points to TRBD1 (5 bases agree). The DNA reads as follows: TGTGCCAGCAGTTTAGGGGGCTGGCGAGCTTTCTTT. This codes for CASSLGGWRAFF.